A selection of T cell receptor beta chains follows, all from one sample in a study of cytomegalovirus exposure and HLA in healthy donors. Profiling relied on immunoSEQ multiplex PCR, and the TCRdb table lists in-frame clones only, not all of them. The profile covers tens of thousands of clones, with 94% appearing a single time and roughly 3.2% taken by the ten largest. The specimen was PBMCs. These receptors all stem from a woman under 30 in good health and CMV-seropositive. Each CDR3 is given with its conserved first and last residue. A D gene is named only where the DNA matches it firmly.

v_call: TRBV11-1
d_call: NA
j_call: TRBJ1-6
cdr3_aa: CASSSRGVYNSPLHF
cdr3_nt: TGTGCCAGCAGCTCCAGGGGCGTCTATAATTCACCCCTCCACTTT

v_call: TRBV28
d_call: NA
j_call: TRBJ1-2
cdr3_aa: CASTSGQMTGGYTF
cdr3_nt: TGTGCCAGCACCTCAGGACAGATGACGGGAGGCTACACCTTC

v_call: TRBV5-4
d_call: NA
j_call: TRBJ2-7
cdr3_aa: CASSFWGSAYEQYF
cdr3_nt: TGTGCCAGCAGCTTTTGGGGCAGCGCCTACGAGCAGTACTTC

v_call: TRBV5-1
d_call: TRBD2
j_call: TRBJ2-1
cdr3_aa: CASSLEAGTGYNEQFF
cdr3_nt: TGCGCCAGCAGCTTGGAAGCGGGAACTGGCTACAATGAGCAGTTCTTC

v_call: TRBV4-1
d_call: TRBD2
j_call: TRBJ2-3
cdr3_aa: CASSQVVRLAGTDTQYF
cdr3_nt: TGCGCCAGCAGCCAAGTAGTCCGACTAGCGGGGACAGATACGCAGTATTTT

v_call: TRBV19
d_call: NA
j_call: TRBJ1-2
cdr3_aa: CASSIGGEREGYGYTF
cdr3_nt: TGTGCCAGTAGTATTGGAGGAGAGCGAGAGGGCTATGGCTACACCTTC

v_call: TRBV19
d_call: NA
j_call: TRBJ2-7
cdr3_aa: CASGPGKVYEQYF
cdr3_nt: TGTGCCAGCGGCCCAGGGAAGGTGTACGAGCAGTACTTC

v_call: TRBV27
d_call: TRBD1
j_call: TRBJ1-6
cdr3_aa: CASSQGTGVGSPLHF
cdr3_nt: TGTGCCAGCAGTCAAGGGACAGGGGTTGGTTCACCCCTCCACTTT

v_call: TRBV4-1
d_call: NA
j_call: TRBJ2-1
cdr3_aa: CASSHSSISYNEQFF
cdr3_nt: TGCGCCAGCAGCCATTCGAGTATCTCCTACAATGAGCAGTTCTTC

v_call: TRBV7-2
d_call: NA
j_call: TRBJ1-6
cdr3_aa: CASSPRAQGGNSPLHF
cdr3_nt: TGTGCCAGCAGCCCCAGGGCGCAGGGAGGAAATTCACCCCTCCACTTT